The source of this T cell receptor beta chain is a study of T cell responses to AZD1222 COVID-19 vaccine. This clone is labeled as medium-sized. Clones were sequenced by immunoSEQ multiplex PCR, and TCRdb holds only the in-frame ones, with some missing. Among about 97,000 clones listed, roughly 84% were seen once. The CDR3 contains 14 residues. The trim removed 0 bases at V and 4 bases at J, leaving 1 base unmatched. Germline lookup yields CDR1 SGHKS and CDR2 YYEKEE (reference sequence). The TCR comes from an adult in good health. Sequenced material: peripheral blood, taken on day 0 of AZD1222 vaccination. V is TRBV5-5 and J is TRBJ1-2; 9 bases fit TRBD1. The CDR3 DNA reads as TGTGCCAGCAGCTTGGACAGGGGGCCCTATGGCTACACCTTC. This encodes CASSLDRGPYGYTF.